The 25 T cell receptor beta chains presented below share a single source sample, sequenced in a study of spatial heterogeneity in lung cancer (dated by TCRdb to between 2017 and 2020). The sample's time point label, decoded: sample taken at primary tumor resection. Whole RNA extracted from tumor and nontumor lung tissue, or from cryopreserved PBMC samples, was used for TCR sequencing without cell sorting. Libraries were prepared through 5' RACE. TCRdb names NextSeq 500 as the instrument used. TCRdb itself trimmed the public reads at Q25 with fastp, ran MiXCR and retained productive beta chains. Entries are consolidated by CDR3 protein sequence, retaining the most common genes and DNA. Within this sample are more than 3,500 distinct CDR3 sequences, with 7.5% to 8.5% of them counted one time only. 50% to 60% of the sample is taken by the ten largest. Specimen: PBMCs, collected at surgery. These receptors were collected from a female donor with early-stage non-small cell lung cancer.

This clonotype is judged medium-sized. The rearrangement uses TRBV6-6 and TRBJ1-1, with D perhaps matching TRBD1 (5 bases). The germline V gene encodes CDR1 MNHNY and CDR2 SVGAGI (reference sequence). This CDR3 comprises 15 residues. Deletions cut 6 bases from V and 6 bases from J, with 20 bases between. CDR3 protein: CASRHGGGPNPEAFF. CDR3 DNA sequence: TGTGCCAGCAGGCACGGGGGAGGGCCAAACCCTGAAGCTTTCTTT.

This clonotype rates as medium-sized. V and J are TRBV6-2 or TRBV6-3 and TRBJ2-6; TRBD1 is a possible D gene (6 bases). This CDR3 region has 15 residues. Between the trimmed V and J ends, which lost 4 bases and 2 bases, there was a span of 9 bases. Germline CDR1 is MNHEY and CDR2 is SVGEGT. CDR3 nucleotides: TGTGCCAGCAGTTCCTACAGGGCTGGGGCCAACGTCCTGACTTTC. Amino acid sequence: CASSSYRAGANVLTF.

This clonotype occurred many times. The rearrangement joins TRBV7-3 to TRBJ2-3, with D perhaps assigned TRBD1 or TRBD2 (5 bases each). This CDR3 is built from 15 residues. The ends were cut back, 6 bases at V and 0 bases at J, with 13 bases in the middle. Germline V gives CDR1 SGHTA, CDR2 FQGTGA. The CDR3, as DNA: TGTGCCAGCAGAAACGGGACCAGAAGCACAGATACGCAGTATTTT. Its protein is CASRNGTRSTDTQYF.

This clonotype is termed medium-sized. The chain has TRBV7-8 and TRBJ2-5, with 7 bases matching TRBD2. The CDR3 spans 16 residues. Germline lookup yields CDR1 SGHVS and CDR2 FQNEAQ. V trimming: 4 bases; J trimming: 5 bases; junction bases outside the gene matches: 13. CDR3 loop: CASSSRLAEGRETQYF. The CDR3 DNA sequence: TGTGCCAGCAGCTCGCGACTAGCAGAAGGGAGGGAGACCCAGTACTTC.

This clonotype has a count of ten or more. The rearrangement uses TRBV7-9 and TRBJ1-6; D might be TRBD1 (5 bases). CDR1 SEHNR and CDR2 FQNEAQ come from the germline V gene (reference sequence). The CDR3 runs to 16 residues. The ends were cut back, 5 bases at V and 0 bases at J, with 11 bases in the middle. The CDR3 loop is CASSNTDSSYNSPLHF. As DNA, the CDR3 is TGTGCCAGCAGCAACACCGACAGCTCCTATAATTCACCCCTCCACTTT.

In its sample, this clonotype was seen many times. V gene TRBV7-3 combines with J gene TRBJ2-2; 7 bases line up with TRBD1. Germline lookup yields CDR1 SGHTA and CDR2 FQGTGA. The CDR3 loop spans 16 amino acids. V lost 7 bases to trimming and J lost 5 bases; unmatched junction nucleotides: 13. CDR3 residues: CASTATGPPGTGELFF. The DNA of the CDR3 is TGTGCCAGCACCGCGACAGGGCCCCCGGGTACCGGGGAGCTGTTTTTT.

This clonotype ranks as medium-sized. V is TRBV7-9 and J is TRBJ2-3, with D unresolved. Trimming removed 2 bases from V and 8 bases from J, with 8 bases in between. Germline CDR1 SEHNR, CDR2 FQNEAQ (reference sequence). This CDR3 comprises 12 residues. This chain's CDR3 is CASSLKDPTQYF. CDR3 nucleotide sequence: TGTGCCAGCAGCTTAAAGGATCCTACGCAGTATTTT.

This clonotype was detected only a few times. The chain employs TRBV4-2 and TRBJ1-5; no clear D. Looked up from germline, CDR1 is LGHNA and CDR2 is YNFKEQ. The CDR3 spans 16 residues. V shed 0 bases and J shed 0 bases, with 9 bases lying between them. The CDR3 DNA follows: TGTGCCAGCAGCCAAGAAGCTGGGAATAGCAATCAGCCCCAGCATTTT. This encodes CASSQEAGNSNQPQHF.

This clonotype was detected ten times or more. V usage is TRBV7-2 and J usage is TRBJ2-1; weak D call: TRBD1 (5 bases). Looked up from germline, CDR1 is SGHTA and CDR2 is FQGNSA. V was shortened by 4 bases and J by 3 bases, with 16 bases between the two germline ends. The CDR3 contains 16 residues. The CDR3 sequence is CASSSLRVTDYNEQFF. The CDR3 bases are TGTGCCAGCAGCTCCCTCCGAGTGACAGACTACAATGAGCAGTTCTTC.

Ten or more counts support this clonotype. The CDR3 loop is CASSLTDTPTGATDTQYF. DNA for the CDR3: TGTGCCAGCAGTCTAACTGACACGCCTACGGGGGCAACAGATACGCAGTATTTT. The chain links TRBV6-2 or TRBV6-3 to TRBJ2-3; the D gene could be TRBD1 or TRBD2 (6 bases each). V lost 5 bases and J 3 bases, leaving 24 bases between the germline ends. CDR1 is MNHEY, CDR2 SVGEGT, per germline. The CDR3 loop spans 18 amino acids.

This clonotype has a count of ten or more. The V gene is TRBV7-9, the J gene TRBJ2-7; TRBD1 is a possible D gene (6 bases). The CDR3 has 14 residues. CDR1 is SEHNR, CDR2 FQNEAQ, per germline (reference sequence). V lost 1 base and J 7 bases, leaving 14 bases between the germline ends. In DNA form, the CDR3 reads TGTGCCAGCAGCTTAGTTCCAGGGGTCGAGGAGCAGTACTTC. Its protein is CASSLVPGVEEQYF.

This clonotype was seen at least ten times. The V and J genes are TRBV28 and TRBJ2-3; D might be TRBD2 (5 bases). Trimming shortened V by 6 bases and J by 1 base, and 8 bases separated the two germline ends. Germline CDR1 and CDR2: MDHEN and SYDVKM. The CDR3 has 13 residues. The CDR3: CASRLGGTDTQYF. CDR3 nucleotide sequence: TGTGCCAGCAGACTCGGGGGCACAGATACGCAGTATTTT.

Concerning this clonotype itself: Just one base apart from a much larger clone, this may be a read error. The V and J genes are TRBV6-1 and TRBJ1-2, with D uncertain. The ends were cut back, 7 bases at V and 8 bases at J, with 14 bases in the middle. CDR3 size: 12 residues. Germline V gene data show CDR1 as MNHNS and CDR2 as SASEGT. CDR3 DNA: TGTGCCAGCAAGGCATGGGCTCAAGGCTACACCTTC. Translated: CASKAWAQGYTF.

A note on this clonotype: Germline is not matched at one junction end, which may reflect a read error. This rearrangement joins TRBV12-3 or TRBV12-4 to TRBJ2-7; TRBD2 is a possible D gene (6 bases). CDR3 size: 13 residues. The CDR3 DNA reads as TGTGTCAGCCGTCGAGCGGGTTCCTACGAGCAGTACTTC. Translation: CVSRRAGSYEQYF.

This clonotype was counted at least ten times. J is TRBJ2-1 and V is TRBV27; 8 bases line up with TRBD1. Germline CDR1 reads MNHEY; CDR2 reads SMNVEV (reference sequence). This CDR3 is 16 amino acids long. V lost 6 bases, J lost 5 bases, and 12 bases stayed unmatched. The chain's CDR3 is CASRLTGVLTHNEQFF. CDR3 bases: TGTGCCAGCAGGTTGACAGGGGTCCTTACCCACAATGAGCAGTTCTTC.

The genes are TRBV20-1 and TRBJ2-5, with D unclear. The V gene's germline CDR1 is DFQATT and CDR2 SNEGSKA (reference sequence). This CDR3 comprises 15 residues. Deletions cut 0 bases from V and 5 bases from J, with 16 bases between. The CDR3 loop reads CSARDGRLGVETQYF. Written as DNA, the CDR3 is TGCAGTGCTAGAGATGGAAGGCTAGGAGTGGAGACCCAGTACTTC.

The J gene is TRBJ2-7, the V gene TRBV6-4; the D gene is possibly TRBD1 (6 bases). V was pared by 7 bases and J by 5 bases, with 12 bases between. The CDR3 contains 12 residues. The V gene's germline CDR1 is MRHNA and CDR2 SNTAGT. CDR3 sequence reads: CASNPRGNEQYF. The CDR3 coding sequence is TGTGCCAGCAACCCCAGGGGTAACGAGCAGTACTTC.

In its sample, this clonotype is large. The chain links TRBV5-4 to TRBJ2-1, with no clear D. The CDR3 is made up of 12 amino acids. The V gene's germline CDR1 is SGHNT and CDR2 YYREEE (reference sequence). V was cut by 4 bases and J by 10 bases, with 12 bases left in between. The CDR3 nucleotides are TGTGCCAGCAGCATGACCGGTCTGGAGCAGTTCTTC. Residues: CASSMTGLEQFF.

The chain recombines TRBV7-3 with TRBJ2-5, with 8 bases aligning to TRBD2. The CDR3 runs 13 residues. CDR1 is SGHTA and CDR2 is FQGTGA in the germline V gene. V trimming: 5 bases; J trimming: 4 bases; junction bases outside the gene matches: 3. The CDR3 bases are TGTGCCAGCAGCCCGGGGGGGCGAGAGACCCAGTACTTC. It yields the protein CASSPGGRETQYF.

This clonotype was counted between two and nine times. The V and J genes are TRBV7-9 and TRBJ1-1; perhaps TRBD1 as D (6 bases). The CDR3 has 14 amino acids. V lost 3 bases and J 1 base, leaving 9 bases between the germline ends. Germline lookup yields CDR1 SEHNR and CDR2 FQNEAQ (reference sequence). The CDR3 sequence is CASSLGATNTEAFF. DNA of the CDR3: TGTGCCAGCAGCTTGGGGGCCACGAACACTGAAGCTTTCTTT.

As regards this clonotype: Mismatch with germline at one junction end may stem from a read error. The gene calls are TRBV7-9 and TRBJ1-2; D gene unclear. The CDR3 is 12 amino acids. Germline lookup yields CDR1 SEHNR and CDR2 FQNEAQ (reference sequence). The CDR3 nucleotides are TGTGTCAGCAGCTTAGGAGACTTTGGCTACACCTTC. It specifies CVSSLGDFGYTF.

This clonotype was counted at least ten times. The gene calls are TRBV3-1 and TRBJ2-7, with unresolved D. The length of the CDR3 is 11 residues. Germline CDR1 LGHDT, CDR2 YNNKEL (reference sequence). The V end lost 6 bases, the J end lost 9 bases, and 12 bases lay between the germline ends. The CDR3 protein is CASSLTHVQYF. For the CDR3, the DNA is TGTGCCAGCAGTCTTACTCACGTGCAGTACTTC.

This clonotype was seen repeatedly, ten times or more. The CDR3 DNA reads as TGTGCCAGCAGCTTATCGGGGAACCAGCCCCAGCATTTT. Its translation is CASSLSGNQPQHF. The gene calls are TRBV11-2 and TRBJ1-5; D gene uncertain. This CDR3 is 13 amino acids long. V shed 2 bases and J shed 7 bases, with 9 bases lying between them. Germline V gives CDR1 SGHAT, CDR2 FQNNGV.

Many counts were recorded for this clonotype. V usage is TRBV5-1 and J usage is TRBJ2-3, with D perhaps matching TRBD1 or TRBD2 (6 bases each). The CDR3 contains 14 residues. Germline values: CDR1 SGHRS, CDR2 YFSETQ. V lost 5 bases and J lost 3, with 13 bases in between. The CDR3 region has the DNA TGCGCCAGCAGGAAGGAGGGGGAAACAGATACGCAGTATTTT. Its translation: CASRKEGETDTQYF.

The gene calls are TRBV20-1 and TRBJ2-5; 8 bases agree with TRBD1. V was clipped by 7 bases and J by 3 bases; unmatched bases: 4. This CDR3 contains 12 residues. The germline V gene encodes CDR1 DFQATT and CDR2 SNEGSKA (reference sequence). The DNA for the CDR3 is TGCAGTGTTGAGACAGGGGAAGAGACCCAGTACTTC. Residues: CSVETGEETQYF.